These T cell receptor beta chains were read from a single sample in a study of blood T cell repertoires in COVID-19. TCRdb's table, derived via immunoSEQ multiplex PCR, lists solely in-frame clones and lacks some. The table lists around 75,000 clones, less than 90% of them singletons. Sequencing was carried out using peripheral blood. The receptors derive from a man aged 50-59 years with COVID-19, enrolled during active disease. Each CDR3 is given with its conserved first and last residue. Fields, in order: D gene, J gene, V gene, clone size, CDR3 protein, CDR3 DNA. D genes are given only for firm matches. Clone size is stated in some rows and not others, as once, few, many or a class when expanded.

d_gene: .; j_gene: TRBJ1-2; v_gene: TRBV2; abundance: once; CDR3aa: CASSESQGSYGYTF; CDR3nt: TGTGCCAGCAGTGAATCCCAGGGGAGCTATGGCTACACCTTC
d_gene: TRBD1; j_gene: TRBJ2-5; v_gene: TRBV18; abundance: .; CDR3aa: CASSPRLDRGTRETQYF; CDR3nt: TGTGCCAGCTCACCGCGATTGGACAGGGGTACGCGAGAGACCCAGTACTTC
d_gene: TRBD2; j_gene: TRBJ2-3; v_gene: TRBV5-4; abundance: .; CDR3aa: CASSRGTSGGGTSTDTQYF; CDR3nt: TGTGCCAGCAGCCGGGGGACTAGCGGAGGGGGGACTAGCACAGATACGCAGTATTTT
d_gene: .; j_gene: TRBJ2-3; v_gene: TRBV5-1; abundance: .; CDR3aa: CASSLKERTDTQYF; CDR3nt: TGCGCCAGCAGCTTGAAGGAGCGCACAGATACGCAGTATTTT
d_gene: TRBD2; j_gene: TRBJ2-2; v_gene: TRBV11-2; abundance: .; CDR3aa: CASSSLGLAGGELFF; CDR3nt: TGTGCCAGCAGCTCCTTGGGACTAGCGGGCGGGGAGCTGTTTTTT
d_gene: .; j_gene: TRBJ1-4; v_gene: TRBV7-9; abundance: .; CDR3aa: CASSFVGGREEKLFF; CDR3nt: TGTGCCAGCAGCTTCGTCGGGGGGCGGGAAGAAAAACTGTTTTTT
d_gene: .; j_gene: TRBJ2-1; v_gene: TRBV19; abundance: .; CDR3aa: CASRGEAGNAYNEQFF; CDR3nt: TGTGCCAGTAGGGGTGAAGCCGGGAACGCGTACAATGAGCAGTTCTTC
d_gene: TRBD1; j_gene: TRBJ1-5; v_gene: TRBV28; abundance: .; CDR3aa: CASFRQGAGQPQHF; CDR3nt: TGTGCCAGTTTCCGGCAGGGGGCAGGGCAGCCCCAGCATTTT
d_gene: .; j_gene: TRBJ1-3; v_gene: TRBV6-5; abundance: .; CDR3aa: CASSTGGNTIYF; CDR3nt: TGTGCCAGCAGTACGGGTGGAAACACCATATATTTT
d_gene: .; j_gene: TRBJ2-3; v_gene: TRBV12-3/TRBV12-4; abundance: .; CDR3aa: CASTAGPTDTQYF; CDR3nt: TGTGCCAGCACGGCGGGCCCCACAGATACGCAGTATTTT
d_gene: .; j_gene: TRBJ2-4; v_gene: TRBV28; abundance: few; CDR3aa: CASSIQRSLAKNIQYF; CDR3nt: TGTGCCAGCAGCATTCAGCGGTCACTAGCCAAAAACATTCAGTACTTC
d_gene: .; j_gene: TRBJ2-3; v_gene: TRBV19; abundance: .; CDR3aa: CASSAMSGQSQYF; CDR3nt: TGTGCCAGTAGTGCCATGTCAGGGCAGTCGCAGTATTTT
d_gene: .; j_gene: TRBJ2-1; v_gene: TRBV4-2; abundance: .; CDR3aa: CASSQDKARNEQFF; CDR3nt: TGTGCCAGCAGCCAAGATAAGGCTAGGAATGAGCAGTTCTTC
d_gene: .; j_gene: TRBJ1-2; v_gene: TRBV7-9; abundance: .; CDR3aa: CASSSHGESDGYTF; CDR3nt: TGTGCCAGCAGCTCCCACGGGGAGAGCGATGGCTACACCTTC
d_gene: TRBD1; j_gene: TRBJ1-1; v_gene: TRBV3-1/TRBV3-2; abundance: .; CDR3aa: CASSQGDRGSPINTEAFF; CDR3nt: TGTGCCAGCAGCCAAGGGGACAGGGGCTCGCCCATCAACACTGAAGCTTTCTTT
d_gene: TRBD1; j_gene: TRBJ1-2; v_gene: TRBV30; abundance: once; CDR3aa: CAAMTGFGGYTF; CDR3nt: TGTGCCGCCATGACAGGGTTCGGCGGCTACACCTTC
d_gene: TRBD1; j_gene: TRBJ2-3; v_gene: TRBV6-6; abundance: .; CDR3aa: CASSFRDREDTDTQYF; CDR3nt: TGTGCCAGCAGCTTCCGGGACAGGGAAGACACAGATACGCAGTATTTT
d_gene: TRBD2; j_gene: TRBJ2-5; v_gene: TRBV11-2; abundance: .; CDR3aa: CASSFRQGLAASETQYF; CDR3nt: TGTGCCAGCAGTTTTCGCCAGGGACTAGCGGCGTCGGAGACCCAGTACTTC
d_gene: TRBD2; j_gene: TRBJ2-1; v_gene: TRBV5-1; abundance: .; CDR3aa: CASSLGVREGREQFF; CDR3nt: TGCGCCAGCAGCTTGGGGGTGCGGGAGGGACGGGAGCAGTTCTTC
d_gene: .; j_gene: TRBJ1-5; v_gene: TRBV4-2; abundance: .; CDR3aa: CASSQGGQPQHF; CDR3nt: TGTGCCAGCAGCCAAGGAGGACAGCCCCAGCATTTT
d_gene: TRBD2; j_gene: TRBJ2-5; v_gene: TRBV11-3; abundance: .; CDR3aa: CASSLGTSGRGETQYF; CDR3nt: TGTGCCAGCAGCTTAGGGACTAGCGGGAGAGGAGAGACCCAGTACTTC
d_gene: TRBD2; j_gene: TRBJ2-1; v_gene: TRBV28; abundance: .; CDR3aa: CASSSPPSGRRDEQFF; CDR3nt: TGTGCCAGCAGTTCCCCCCCTAGCGGGAGACGCGATGAGCAGTTCTTC
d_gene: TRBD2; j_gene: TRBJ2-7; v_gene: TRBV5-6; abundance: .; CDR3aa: CASSPAGFYEQYF; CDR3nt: TGTGCCAGCAGCCCAGCGGGATTTTACGAGCAGTACTTC
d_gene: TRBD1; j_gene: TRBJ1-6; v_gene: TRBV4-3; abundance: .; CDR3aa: CASSQEVNRGRLLHF; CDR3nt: TGCGCCAGCAGCCAAGAGGTTAACAGGGGGCGACTTCTCCACTTT
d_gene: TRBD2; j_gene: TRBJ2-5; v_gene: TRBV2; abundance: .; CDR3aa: CASSVGLAGVWTQYF; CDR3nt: TGTGCCAGCAGTGTTGGACTAGCGGGAGTATGGACCCAGTACTTC
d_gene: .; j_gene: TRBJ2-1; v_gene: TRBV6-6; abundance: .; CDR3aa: CASSYDELYFYNEQFF; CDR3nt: TGTGCCAGCAGTTATGATGAACTCTACTTCTACAATGAGCAGTTCTTC
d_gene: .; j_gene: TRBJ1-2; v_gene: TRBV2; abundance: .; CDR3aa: CASMDNNYGYTF; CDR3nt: TGTGCCAGCATGGACAACAACTATGGCTACACCTTC
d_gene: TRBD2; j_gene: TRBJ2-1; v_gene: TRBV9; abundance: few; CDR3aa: CASSLGLAGTSYNEQFF; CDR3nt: TGTGCCAGCAGCCTGGGGCTAGCGGGAACCTCCTACAATGAGCAGTTCTTC